What follows are 11 T cell receptor beta chains derived from one specimen sequenced in a study of T cells in Graves' hyperthyroidism and ophthalmopathy. The CDR3 regions of TCR beta were amplified from RNA transcripts. First-round RT-PCR with HTBI primers amplified the TCR CDR3 region. Each CDR3 protein gets one entry after TCRdb re-called the multiplex PCR reads with MiXCR. The sample has roughly 840,000 distinct CDR3 sequences; 38% are singletons. Sequencing was done on a sample of blood. The source of these receptors is a man aged 18 to 30 with Graves' hyperthyroidism.

The chain links TRBV4-3 to TRBJ2-5; D is tentatively TRBD1 or TRBD2 (6 bases each). The CDR3 spans 15 residues. Germline CDR1 LGHNA, CDR2 YSLEER. Trimming pared 1 base from V and 0 bases from J, leaving 9 bases between. CDR3 sequence: CASSQVGGHQETQYF. Here the CDR3 DNA reads TGCGCCAGCAGCCAAGTGGGGGGCCACCAAGAGACCCAGTACTTC.

The table lists this clonotype with a few counts. CDR3 in DNA: TGTGCCATTACCTTCTACGAGCAGTACTTC. As protein: CAITFYEQYF. The chain is built from TRBV12-3 or TRBV12-4 and TRBJ2-7; D uncertain. The CDR3 is 10 residues long. The V end lost 10 bases, the J end lost 3 bases, and 7 bases lay between the germline ends.

As DNA, the CDR3 is TGCGCCAGCAGCCCCTTCGGGGACAGGGAAGGTGAAAAACTGTTTTTT. This translates into CASSPFGDREGEKLFF. The chain uses TRBV5-1 and TRBJ1-4; 9 positions agree with TRBD1. J was trimmed by 7 bases and V by 4 bases; bases with no gene match: 11. The CDR3 is 16 residues long. Looked up from germline, CDR1 is SGHRS and CDR2 is YFSETQ. The full variable domain, rest sourced from reference TRBV5-1 and TRBJ1-4, is KAGVTQTPRYLIKTRGQQVTLSCSPISGHRSVSWYQQTPGQGLQFLFEYFSETQRNKGNFPGRFSGRQFSNSRSEMNVSTLELGDSALYLCASSPFGDREGEKLFFGSGTQLSVL.

The rearrangement links TRBV18 to TRBJ1-5; perhaps TRBD1 as D (5 bases). CDR3 length: 15 amino acids. Germline CDR1 KGHSH, CDR2 LQKENI. Trimming shortened V by 3 bases and J by 2 bases, and 11 bases separated the two germline ends. CDR3 sequence (DNA): TGTGCCAGCTCACCGGCGGGGGAAGGCAATCAGCCCCAGCATTTT. Amino acid sequence: CASSPAGEGNQPQHF. The whole variable domain, filled in from reference TRBV18 and TRBJ1-5, reads NAGVMQNPRHLVRRRGQEARLRCSPMKGHSHVYWYRQLPEEGLKFMVYLQKENIIDESGMPKERFSAEFPKEGPSILRIQQVVRGDSAAYFCASSPAGEGNQPQHFGDGTRLSIL.

The table lists this clonotype with a few counts. The chain joins TRBV20-1 to TRBJ2-5, with TRBD2 identical over 12 bases. There are 15 residues in the CDR3. CDR1 and CDR2 (germline): DFQATT, SNEGSKA (reference sequence). V lost 5 bases and J lost 2; bases outside the gene matches: 6. CDR3 region: CSAAPTSGGQETQYF. CDR3 DNA: TGCAGTGCTGCCCCGACTAGCGGGGGACAAGAGACCCAGTACTTC.

This clonotype has more than one count but fewer than ten. The CDR3 DNA is TGTGCCACTCCCGAGGGGAGGCCCAAGAATCAGCCCCAGCATTTT. It specifies CATPEGRPKNQPQHF. V and J are TRBV10-3 and TRBJ1-5, with D perhaps matching TRBD1 (5 bases). From germline, CDR1 is ENHRY and CDR2 SYGVKD. The CDR3 totals 15 residues. V was clipped by 10 bases and J by 4 bases, with 20 bases between them.

The CDR3 coding sequence is TGTGCCAGCAGTTTCTCAGGGGGGCTTCAGCCCCAGCATTTT. Amino acid sequence: CASSFSGGLQPQHF. The chain carries TRBV12-3 or TRBV12-4 and TRBJ1-5; 7 positions agree with TRBD1. The CDR3 runs to 14 residues. The V segment lost 3 bases and the J segment 6 bases; nucleotides outside the gene matches: 5.

The sample holds many counts of this clonotype. The V and J genes are TRBV7-9 and TRBJ1-6, with no clear D. The CDR3 has 16 residues. Trimming removed 0 bases from V and 5 bases from J, with 11 bases in between. CDR1 is SEHNR, CDR2 FQNEAQ, per germline (reference sequence). Here the CDR3 reads CASSLASLGHNSPLHF. The CDR3 DNA reads TGTGCCAGCAGCTTAGCTTCCTTAGGACATAATTCACCCCTCCACTTT.

The rearrangement links TRBV12-3 or TRBV12-4 to TRBJ1-5; tentative D call: TRBD1 (5 bases). The CDR3 is made up of 16 amino acids. The V end lost 4 bases, the J end lost 6 bases, and 19 bases lay between the germline ends. The CDR3 spells CASSYPRPGGGQPQHF. The CDR3 DNA follows: TGTGCCAGCAGTTACCCGCGACCGGGCGGGGGTCAGCCCCAGCATTTT.

The rearrangement uses TRBV7-2 and TRBJ1-2; D remains ambiguous. Germline assignment: CDR1 SGHTA and CDR2 FQGNSA. The germline V and J ends were trimmed by 10 bases and 3 bases, with 18 bases remaining between them. CDR3 length equals 14 residues. The CDR3, as DNA: TGTGCCACGGACCCACTAGCGGGTGACTATGGCTACACCTTC. Encoded protein: CATDPLAGDYGYTF.

V is TRBV20-1 and J is TRBJ2-7, with TRBD1 matching over 8 bases. Germline V gene data show CDR1 as DFQATT and CDR2 as SNEGSKA (reference sequence). The V segment lost 6 bases and the J segment 3 bases; nucleotides outside the gene matches: 13. The CDR3 consists of 15 residues. CDR3 nucleotides: TGCAGTGCGGATGCGACAGGGGCGAACTTCTACGAGCAGTACTTC. Protein product: CSADATGANFYEQYF.